The 17 T cell receptor beta chains below come from one sample, sequenced in a study of vaccination effects on CD4 cells after COVID-19. With the ViraFEST assay, the study expanded antigen-specific CD4+ T cells using viral peptide pools, then sequenced them. CD4+ T cell isolation took place after 10 days of culture. Repertoires were generated with immunoSEQ multiplex PCR, while TCRdb's copy carries only in-frame clones and drops some. The table has approximately 87,000 clones, 74% seen once. The antigens for these receptors are not known. Sequences were derived from CD4+ T cells from PBMCs cultured with HCoV-229E spike peptides, sampled before COVID-19 vaccination. These receptor sequences come from a human donor who received a COVID-19 vaccine.

The V gene is TRBV9, the J gene TRBJ2-5, with a weak D call TRBD1 (6 bases). CDR3 length equals 15 residues. V lost 4 bases and J 2 bases, leaving 15 bases between the germline ends. Germline V gene sequence: CDR1 SGDLS, CDR2 YYNGEE. The CDR3 reads CASSSHQTGQETQYF. Here the CDR3 DNA reads TGTGCCAGCAGCTCCCACCAGACAGGTCAAGAGACCCAGTACTTC.

This clone turned up a few times. The rearrangement uses TRBV11-2 and TRBJ1-5; the D is unclear. The germline V and J ends were trimmed by 1 base and 7 bases, with 8 bases remaining between them. CDR1 SGHAT and CDR2 FQNNGV come from the germline V gene. This CDR3 is 13 amino acids long. The DNA of the CDR3 is TGTGCCAGCAGCTTAGGGGTAGGCCAGCCCCAGCATTTT. Its protein product is CASSLGVGQPQHF. Full variable domain (outside the CDR3, taken from reference TRBV11-2 and TRBJ1-5): EAGVAQSPRYKIIEKRQSVAFWCNPISGHATLYWYQQILGQGPKLLIQFQNNGVVDDSQLPKDRFSAERLKGVDSTLKIQPAKLEDSAVYLCASSLGVGQPQHFGDGTRLSIL.

The table lists this clone with a count of one. The chain uses TRBV5-1 and TRBJ2-1; 13 bases are a match to TRBD2. V was clipped by 4 bases and J by 6 bases; unmatched bases: 4. Looked up from germline, CDR1 is SGHRS and CDR2 is YFSETQ. The length of the CDR3 is 15 residues. CDR3 nucleotides: TGCGCCAGCAGCGAGGGACTAGCGGGGATCAATGAGCAGTTCTTC. This sequence encodes CASSEGLAGINEQFF.

The chain couples TRBV5-1 to TRBJ2-5; D tentatively fits TRBD1 or TRBD2 (5 bases each). The CDR3 loop spans 14 amino acids. The ends were cut back, 4 bases at V and 0 bases at J, with 10 bases in the middle. CDR1 and CDR2 (germline): SGHRS, YFSETQ. CDR3 in amino acids: CASSHGTNQETQYF. Here the CDR3 DNA reads TGCGCCAGCAGCCACGGGACCAACCAAGAGACCCAGTACTTC. The whole variable domain, remainder taken from reference TRBV5-1 and TRBJ2-5, is KAGVTQTPRYLIKTRGQQVTLSCSPISGHRSVSWYQQTPGQGLQFLFEYFSETQRNKGNFPGRFSGRQFSNSRSEMNVSTLELGDSALYLCASSHGTNQETQYFGPGTRLLVL.

This chain links TRBV7-2 with TRBJ2-7, with 9 bases matching TRBD1. The V gene's germline CDR1 is SGHTA and CDR2 FQGNSA. The CDR3 is 12 residues long. The ends lost 5 bases at V and 9 bases at J; junction bases unmatched: 5. The CDR3 bases are TGTGCCAGCAGCGGGACAGGGATCGGGCAGTACGTC. It encodes CASSGTGIGQYV.

The chain links TRBV18 to TRBJ2-1; D ambiguous. Germline V gives CDR1 KGHSH, CDR2 LQKENI. V lost 3 bases and J 2 bases, leaving 17 bases between the germline ends. The CDR3 covers 17 residues. CDR3 in DNA: TGTGCCAGCTCACCCTCTGGTGGGTTACTGCCCTACAATGAGCAGTTCTTC. This sequence encodes CASSPSGGLLPYNEQFF.

The rearrangement links TRBV7-8 to TRBJ1-2, with 10 bases lining up with TRBD1. Germline loops: CDR1 SGHVS, CDR2 FQNEAQ. With V trimmed by 5 bases and J by 7 bases, 1 base remained unmatched. The CDR3 runs 12 residues. The CDR3 DNA reads TGTGCCAGCAGCCGGGACAGGGGTGGCTACACCTTC. The encoded protein is CASSRDRGGYTF.

This chain connects TRBV7-3 to TRBJ1-6; D is unresolved. The CDR3 has 15 amino acids. Per germline, CDR1 SGHTA and CDR2 FQGTGA. The V and J ends lost 4 bases and 8 bases respectively, with 15 bases between them. The CDR3 DNA reads as TGTGCCAGCAGCTCGTCCGGGGTACTTCATTCACCCCTCCACTTT. It encodes CASSSSGVLHSPLHF.

The chain recombines TRBV29-1 with TRBJ2-1, with 7 bases matching TRBD1. Germline CDR1 reads SQVTM; CDR2 reads ANQGSEA. The CDR3 extends over 12 amino acids. V was clipped by 4 bases and J by 5 bases; unmatched bases: 2. CDR3 DNA sequence: TGCAGCGTTGTTGACAGGGACAATGAGCAGTTCTTC. It yields the protein CSVVDRDNEQFF.

The chain links TRBV18 to TRBJ1-5; the D gene is possibly TRBD1 (5 bases). Trimming pared 6 bases from V and 2 bases from J, leaving 14 bases between. Germline loops: CDR1 KGHSH, CDR2 LQKENI. The CDR3 has 15 amino acids. CDR3 bases: TGTGCCAGCTCCCAAGCGGGCAGGGGCAATCAGCCCCAGCATTTT. Its translation: CASSQAGRGNQPQHF.

The chain employs TRBV19 and TRBJ2-1; maybe TRBD2 (7 bases). CDR1 is LNHDA, CDR2 SQIVND, per germline (reference sequence). This CDR3 contains 13 residues. Trimming cost V 11 bases and J 7 bases, with 18 bases left between them. The CDR3, as DNA: TGTGCCTCGGGGGGAGGGGGGTCGAATGAGCAGTTCTTC. Residues: CASGGGGSNEQFF.

V usage is TRBV18 and J usage is TRBJ2-5; 7 nucleotides line up with TRBD2. The CDR3 is 14 amino acids. Germline V gene sequence: CDR1 KGHSH, CDR2 LQKENI. After removal of 5 bases from V and 2 bases from J, the junction contained 5 bases not matched to a gene. The CDR3 DNA reads TGTGCCAGCTCAACGAGGACTAGGCAAGAGACCCAGTACTTC. This sequence encodes CASSTRTRQETQYF.

V and J are TRBV18 and TRBJ1-4; D gene ambiguous. The CDR3 totals 13 residues. Germline lookup yields CDR1 KGHSH and CDR2 LQKENI. Deletions cut 3 bases from V and 4 bases from J, with 6 bases between. CDR3 bases: TGTGCCAGCTCACCTGGGTTTAATGAAAAACTGTTTTTT. Its protein is CASSPGFNEKLFF.

The rearrangement uses TRBV21-1 and TRBJ2-7; TRBD2 reflects the table's D call only, with no check against the DNA. TRBV21-1 is listed as a pseudogene. This CDR3 spans 18 amino acids. CDR3 sequence: CASSKETSGGASSYEQYV. DNA for the CDR3: TGTGCCAGCAGCAAGGAGACTAGCGGGGGGGCTAGCTCCTACGAGCAGTACGTC.

The chain uses TRBV6-2 or TRBV6-3 and TRBJ1-1; weak D call: TRBD1 (6 bases). Germline CDR1 and CDR2: MNHEY and SVGEGT. Trimming cost V 4 bases and J 5 bases, with 17 bases left between them. CDR3 length: 15 residues. DNA for the CDR3: TGTGCCAGCAGTTGGAAATGGGGGCCGGGGACTGAAGCTTTCTTT. Translated, it gives CASSWKWGPGTEAFF.

The genes are TRBV5-1 and TRBJ2-3; perhaps TRBD1 as D (5 bases). The CDR3 runs 17 residues. V lost 0 bases and J 0 bases, leaving 14 bases between the germline ends. Germline V CDR1 and CDR2: SGHRS, YFSETQ. CDR3 coding DNA: TGCGCCAGCAGCTTGGTGGTGGCAGGGCTGAGCACAGATACGCAGTATTTT. It encodes CASSLVVAGLSTDTQYF.

The chain links TRBV7-9 to TRBJ2-1; TRBD2 agrees at 8 bases. V lost 2 bases and J lost 9; bases outside the gene matches: 9. CDR1 and CDR2 (germline): SEHNR, FQNEAQ (reference sequence). The CDR3 length is 15 residues. This chain's CDR3 is CASSLTGGGLIEQFF. CDR3 bases: TGTGCCAGCAGCTTAACGGGGGGGGGCCTGATTGAGCAGTTCTTC.